This T cell receptor (beta chain) was identified in a study of vaccination and CD4 T cells after COVID-19 (dated by TCRdb to the early 2020s). Broadly, across the study: Convalescent patients had a positive SARS-CoV-2 result on nasal swab PCR, and of these patients, several had mild disease and one had severe disease. The time from the second vaccine dose to post-vaccine blood sampling had a median of 72 days and ranged from about 12 to 241 days. Control cultures used a CEFX viral epitope pool as positive control, an HIV-1 Nef peptide pool as negative control, or no peptide. The cultures were stimulated with overlapping spike peptide pools from SARS-CoV-2 and from the common cold coronaviruses HCoV-NL63, HCoV-OC43 and HCoV-229E. Six males and four females were included in the convalescent cohort, with two Hispanic individuals, seven Caucasians, two Asians and one multiracial person represented. Each participant got two doses of either the Pfizer-BioNTech BNT162b2 vaccine (n=8) or the Moderna mRNA-1273 vaccine (n=2). In roughly 10 COVID-19 convalescent patients and a handful of infection-naive healthy vaccine recipients, the spike-specific CD4+ TCR repertoire before mRNA vaccination was compared with the repertoire after mRNA vaccination. Post-COVID blood samples from convalescent patients were collected a median of around 110 days after diagnosis, with a range of roughly 30 to 170 days.

Comments on this clonotype: This receptor's antigen is unknown. Base-call qualities are not available, and no considerably larger clone is one nucleotide away.

General conclusions and limits of the study: In convalescent patients, a median about 86% of post-vaccine SARS-CoV-2-reactive clones were detected only after vaccination, and vaccine-specific priming was suggested by this finding. Relatively few convalescent patients were included in the study, and early timepoints after natural infection were not analyzed. The median count of SARS-CoV-2-reactive clonotypes went up from approximately 22 after infection to a few dozen after vaccination, although the change was not significant. Of the vaccine-specific clones found in convalescent patients, nearly all (304 of 307) were mono-reactive for SARS-CoV-2 spike instead of being cross-reactive with common cold coronaviruses.

The method behind the library was PCR. TCR sequencing of DNA from cultured CD4+ T cells used the Oncomine TCR Beta short-read assay at the Johns Hopkins FTIC core. Genomic DNA was extracted from the cultured CD4+ T cells with the QIAamp micro DNA kit. Oncomine TCR Beta libraries made from cultured CD4+ T cells were pooled using unique dual indexes and sequenced on an Illumina iSeq 100. The authors' pipeline ran thus. Non-productive sequences were filtered out, and CDR3s that did not start with C, did not end with F or W, or were shorter than 7 amino acids were discarded. Antigen-specific clonotypes were identified with the MANAFEST web application by comparing peptide-stimulated wells with reference and other culture wells. To be called positive, a clone needed an FDR below 0.05, an odds ratio above 5, and a productive frequency above 0.1% in at least two of three replicate wells. A clonotype counted as cross-reactive if it showed significant expansion both in the SARS-CoV-2 spike wells and in at least one common cold coronavirus spike condition. Using R version 3.6.1, CDR3 homology was evaluated through Levenshtein distances (stringdist) along with unrooted phylogenetic trees (ape). TCRdb reanalyzed the raw reads on its own, using fastp at Q25 for trimming and MiXCR for clone calling, and kept in-frame beta chains. Here each entry gathers all rows of one CDR3 protein and keeps the most common genes and DNA. What appears here as the V and J calls and clone size reflects TCRdb's work, not the paper's. This sample lists around 20,000 distinct CDR3 sequences; 60% to 75% were detected once. Roughly 9.4% of the sample is held by the ten biggest clonotypes.

Explained via the paper, the treatment or condition label denotes: 10-day PBMC culture with coronavirus spike peptide pools or control peptides (ViraFEST assay). The ViraFEST assay, used in the study, expanded antigen-specific T cells with peptide pools and then identified the expanded clonotypes through TCR sequencing. The convalescent patients' positive SARS-CoV-2 PCR tests fell between March and December 2020, which was before the Alpha, Beta and Delta variants emerged in the United States. Each well held fewer than 2.5 million PBMCs cultured with roughly 10 ug/ml peptide pools in IMDM containing around 5% human AB serum and 10 IU/ml IL-2. On days 3 and 7, half of the culture medium was replaced with fresh IL-2-containing medium. After 10 to 11 days of culture, CD4+ T cells were isolated by negative selection with the EasySep CD4+ T cell isolation kit. Ficoll-Paque Plus gradient centrifugation was used to isolate PBMCs from whole blood, and the isolated PBMCs were then either used fresh or cryopreserved at -140C. Each culture condition was generally run in triplicate wells.

CDR3 length: 15 amino acids, cysteine to phenylalanine. The read is trimmed to its CDR3 DNA, 45 bases read in frame from base 1. In the germline V gene, CDR1 corresponds to MNHEY and CDR2 to SVGAGI. The V and J ends are trimmed by 2 bases and 4 bases, leaving 11 bases between them. The sequence joins TRBV6-5 to TRBJ2-2; a tentative D call is TRBD1 (5 bases match). The sample comprised CD4+ T cells from blood, cultured in vitro. The receptor was isolated from a human donor who had recovered from COVID-19. This receptor has the CDR3 CASSYMGQSTGELFF. The DNA is TGTGCCAGCAGTTACATGGGGCAGAGCACCGGGGAGCTGTTTTTT.